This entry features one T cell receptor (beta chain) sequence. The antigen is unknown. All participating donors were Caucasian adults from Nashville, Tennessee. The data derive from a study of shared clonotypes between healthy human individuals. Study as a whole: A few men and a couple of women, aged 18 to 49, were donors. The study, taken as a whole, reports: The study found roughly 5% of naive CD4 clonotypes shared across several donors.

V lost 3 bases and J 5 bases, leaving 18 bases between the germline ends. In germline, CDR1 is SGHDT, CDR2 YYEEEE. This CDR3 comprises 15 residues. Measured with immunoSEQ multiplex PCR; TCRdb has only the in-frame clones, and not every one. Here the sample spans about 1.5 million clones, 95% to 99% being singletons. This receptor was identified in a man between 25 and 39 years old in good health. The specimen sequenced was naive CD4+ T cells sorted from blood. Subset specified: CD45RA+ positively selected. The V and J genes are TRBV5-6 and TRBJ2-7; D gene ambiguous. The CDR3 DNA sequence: TGTGCCAGCAGCTCGTTGAGGCGGAAAGGCGACGAGCAGTACTTC. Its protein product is CASSSLRRKGDEQYF.